The 10 T cell receptor beta chains given below trace back to one sample, sequenced in a study of radiation and T cells in renal cell carcinoma. The table came from immunoSEQ multiplex PCR; TCRdb's copy has only in-frame clones and leaves some out. The sample lists some 120,000 clones; 88% were seen once. The time point: blood 2 weeks post-SBRT. The treatment is: 15 Gy SBRT to primary tumor, nephrectomy 4 weeks later. The sample was blood, taken from a patient whose treatment included radiotherapy and nephrectomy. These receptors were taken from a woman between 70 and 85 years old with renal cell carcinoma.

V gene TRBV28 combines with J gene TRBJ1-2; TRBD1 agrees at 8 bases. Looked up from germline, CDR1 is MDHEN and CDR2 is SYDVKM. Trimming at V came to 8 bases and at J to 7 bases, leaving 6 bases not matched to a gene. The CDR3 consists of 12 residues. DNA of the CDR3: TGTGCCAGCCGCTACGGACAGGGTGGCTACACCTTC. Translating gives CASRYGQGGYTF.

This chain connects TRBV11-3 to TRBJ1-3; D perhaps matches TRBD1 (5 bases). The germline V and J ends were trimmed by 5 bases and 3 bases, with 11 bases remaining between them. This CDR3 comprises 14 residues. Looked up from germline, CDR1 is SGHNT and CDR2 is YENEEA. CDR3 DNA: TGTGCCAGCAGCCAGGACAAGGGTGGAAACACCATATATTTT. It codes for CASSQDKGGNTIYF.

This chain connects TRBV19 to TRBJ1-2, with 7 bases identical to TRBD1. The V and J ends lost 3 bases and 2 bases, in that order; junction bases with no gene match: 12. Germline CDR1 is LNHDA and CDR2 is SQIVND (reference sequence). The CDR3 runs to 17 residues. The CDR3 is CASSMATTGALNYGYTF. The CDR3 DNA is TGTGCCAGTAGTATGGCAACAACAGGGGCCCTCAACTATGGCTACACCTTC. Combining the CDR3 with reference TRBV19 and TRBJ1-2 gives the whole variable domain DGGITQSPKYLFRKEGQNVTLSCEQNLNHDAMYWYRQDPGQGLRLIYYSQIVNDFQKGDIAEGYSVSREKKESFPLTVTSAQKNPTAFYLCASSMATTGALNYGYTFGSGTRLTVV.

The gene calls are TRBV2 and TRBJ1-2; 7 bases align to TRBD1. This CDR3 has 14 residues. The ends lost 8 bases at V and 5 bases at J; junction bases unmatched: 11. Per germline, CDR1 SNHLY and CDR2 FYNNEI. The CDR3 sequence: CASSTGARTYGYTF. CDR3 DNA: TGTGCCAGCTCAACAGGGGCCCGAACGTATGGCTACACCTTC.

The V and J genes are TRBV28 and TRBJ2-1; TRBD1 matches at 7 bases. The ends lost 5 bases at V and 6 bases at J; junction bases unmatched: 13. The germline gives CDR1 MDHEN, CDR2 SYDVKM. The CDR3 sequence is 16 residues long. The DNA of the CDR3 is TGTGCCAGCAGTCCCGTCGGGACAGTGATTCCCAATGAGCAGTTCTTC. Protein: CASSPVGTVIPNEQFF.

The V and J genes are TRBV5-5 and TRBJ2-1; 11 bases match TRBD2. The CDR3 totals 18 residues. With V trimmed by 1 base and J by 0 bases, 6 bases remained unmatched. Germline CDR1 is SGHKS and CDR2 is YYEKEE (reference sequence). The DNA for the CDR3 is TGTGCCAGCAGCTTGACTAGCGGGGGCCGAAGCTCCTACAATGAGCAGTTCTTC. The encoded protein is CASSLTSGGRSSYNEQFF.

In this sample, this clone turned up a few times. The V gene is TRBV5-4, the J gene TRBJ1-2, with no clear D. V was cut by 1 base and J by 7 bases, with 5 bases left in between. CDR1 and CDR2 (germline): SGHNT, YYREEE (reference sequence). This CDR3 is 11 amino acids long. The DNA of the CDR3 is TGTGCCAGCAGCTTGCGGGGTGGCTACACCTTC. This gives the protein CASSLRGGYTF. Full variable domain (remainder filled in from reference TRBV5-4 and TRBJ1-2): ETGVTQSPTHLIKTRGQQVTLRCSSQSGHNTVSWYQQALGQGPQFIFQYYREEENGRGNFPPRFSGLQFPNYSSELNVNALELDDSALYLCASSLRGGYTFGSGTRLTVV.

The V and J genes are TRBV30 and TRBJ1-2; D ambiguous. The CDR3 length is 13 residues. Germline V gives CDR1 GTSNPN, CDR2 SVGIG (reference sequence). V gave up 5 bases and J gave up 7 bases, with 17 bases separating them. This chain's CDR3 is CAWGFGDPTGYTF. The CDR3 DNA follows: TGTGCCTGGGGATTCGGCGACCCGACTGGCTACACCTTC.

V usage is TRBV30 and J usage is TRBJ2-5, with TRBD1 identical over 7 bases. CDR1 is GTSNPN, CDR2 SVGIG, per germline (reference sequence). Trimming removed 3 bases from V and 1 base from J; junction bases left unmatched: 5. The CDR3 runs 14 residues. This CDR3 is CAWSLSGGQETQYF. DNA for the CDR3: TGTGCCTGGAGCTTGTCAGGGGGCCAAGAGACCCAGTACTTC.

The V gene is TRBV30, the J gene TRBJ1-3, with D tentatively TRBD1 (5 bases). Per germline, CDR1 GTSNPN and CDR2 SVGIG (reference sequence). The CDR3 sequence is 14 residues long. Between the trimmed V and J ends, which lost 3 bases and 0 bases, there was a span of 9 bases. The CDR3 DNA reads as TGTGCCTGGAGCAGGGCGAGCTCTGGAAACACCATATATTTT. This codes for CAWSRASSGNTIYF.